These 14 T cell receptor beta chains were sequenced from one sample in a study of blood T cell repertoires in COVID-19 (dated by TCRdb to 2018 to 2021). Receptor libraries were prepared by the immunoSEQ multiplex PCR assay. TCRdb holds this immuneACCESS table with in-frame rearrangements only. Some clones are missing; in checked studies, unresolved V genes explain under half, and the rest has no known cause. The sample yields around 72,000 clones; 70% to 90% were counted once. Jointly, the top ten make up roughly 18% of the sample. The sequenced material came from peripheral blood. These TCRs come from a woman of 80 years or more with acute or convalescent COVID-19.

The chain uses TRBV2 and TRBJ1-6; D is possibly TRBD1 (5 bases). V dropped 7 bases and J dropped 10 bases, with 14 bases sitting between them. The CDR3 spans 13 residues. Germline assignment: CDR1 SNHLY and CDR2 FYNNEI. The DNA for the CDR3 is TGTGCCAGCATCATGGGGGAGGGGTCACCCCTCCACTTT. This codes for CASIMGEGSPLHF.

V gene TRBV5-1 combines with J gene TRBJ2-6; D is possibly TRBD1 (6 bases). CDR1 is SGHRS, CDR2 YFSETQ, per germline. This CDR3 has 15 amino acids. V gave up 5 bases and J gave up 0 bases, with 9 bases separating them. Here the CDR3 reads CASRYRDSGANVLTF. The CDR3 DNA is TGCGCCAGCAGATACAGGGACTCTGGGGCCAACGTCCTGACTTTC.

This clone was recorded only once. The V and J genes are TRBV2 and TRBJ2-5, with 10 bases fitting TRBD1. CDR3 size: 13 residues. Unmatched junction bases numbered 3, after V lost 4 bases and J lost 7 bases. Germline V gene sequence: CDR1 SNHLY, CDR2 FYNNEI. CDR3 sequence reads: CASSGTGGVTQYF. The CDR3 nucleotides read TGTGCCAGCAGTGGGACAGGGGGAGTGACCCAGTACTTC.

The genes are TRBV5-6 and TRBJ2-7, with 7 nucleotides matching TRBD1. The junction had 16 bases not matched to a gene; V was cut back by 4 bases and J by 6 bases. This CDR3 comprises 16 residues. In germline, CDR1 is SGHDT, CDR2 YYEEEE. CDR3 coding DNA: TGTGCCAGCAGCCCCCTGGGGACAGATATTTCCGGCGAGCAGTACTTC. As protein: CASSPLGTDISGEQYF.

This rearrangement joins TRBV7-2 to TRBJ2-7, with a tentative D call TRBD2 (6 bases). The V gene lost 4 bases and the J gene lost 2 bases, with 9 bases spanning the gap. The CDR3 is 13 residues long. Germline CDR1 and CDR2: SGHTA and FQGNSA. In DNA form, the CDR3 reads TGTGCCAGCAGCTCGGGACTCACCTACGAGCAGTACTTC. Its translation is CASSSGLTYEQYF.

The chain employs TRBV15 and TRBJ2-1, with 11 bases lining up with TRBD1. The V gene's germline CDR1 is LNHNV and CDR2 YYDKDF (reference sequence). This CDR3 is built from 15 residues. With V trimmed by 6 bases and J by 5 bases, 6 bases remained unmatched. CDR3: CATSRGQGGHNEQFF. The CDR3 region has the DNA TGTGCCACCAGTCGGGGACAGGGGGGTCACAATGAGCAGTTCTTC.

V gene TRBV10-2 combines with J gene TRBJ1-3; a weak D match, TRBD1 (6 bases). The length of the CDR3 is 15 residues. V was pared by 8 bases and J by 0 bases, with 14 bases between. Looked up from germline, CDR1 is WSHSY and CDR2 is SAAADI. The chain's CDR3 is CASGGAGISGNTIYF. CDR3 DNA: TGCGCCAGCGGGGGGGCAGGCATCTCTGGAAACACCATATATTTT.

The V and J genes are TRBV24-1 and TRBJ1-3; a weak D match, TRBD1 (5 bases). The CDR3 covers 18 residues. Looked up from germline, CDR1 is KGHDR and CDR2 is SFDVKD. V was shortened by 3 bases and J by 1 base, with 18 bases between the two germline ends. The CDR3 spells CATSDTAPHRWSGNTIYF. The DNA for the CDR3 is TGTGCCACCAGTGATACGGCACCCCACAGGTGGTCTGGAAACACCATATATTTT.

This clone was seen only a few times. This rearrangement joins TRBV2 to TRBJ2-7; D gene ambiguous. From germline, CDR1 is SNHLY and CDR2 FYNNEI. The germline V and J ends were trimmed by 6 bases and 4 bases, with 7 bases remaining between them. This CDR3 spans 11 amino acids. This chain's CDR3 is CASSLSYEQYF. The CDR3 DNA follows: TGTGCCAGCAGCCTCAGTTACGAGCAGTACTTC.

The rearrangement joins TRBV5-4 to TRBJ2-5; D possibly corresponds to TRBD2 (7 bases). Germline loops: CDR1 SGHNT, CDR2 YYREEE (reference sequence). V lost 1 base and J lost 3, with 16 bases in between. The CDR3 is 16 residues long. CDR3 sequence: CASSLRGGLSEETQYF. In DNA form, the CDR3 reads TGTGCCAGCAGCTTGAGGGGGGGCCTTAGTGAAGAGACCCAGTACTTC.

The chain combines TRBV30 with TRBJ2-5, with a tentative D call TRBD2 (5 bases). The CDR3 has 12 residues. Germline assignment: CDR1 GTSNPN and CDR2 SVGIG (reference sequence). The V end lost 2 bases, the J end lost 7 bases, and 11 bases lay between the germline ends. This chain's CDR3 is CAWSKLVGTQYF. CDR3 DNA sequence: TGTGCCTGGAGTAAACTAGTTGGGACCCAGTACTTC.

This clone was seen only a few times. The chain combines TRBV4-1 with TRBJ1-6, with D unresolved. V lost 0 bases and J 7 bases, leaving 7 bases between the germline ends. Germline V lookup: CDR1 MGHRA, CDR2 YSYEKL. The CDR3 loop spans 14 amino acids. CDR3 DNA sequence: TGCGCCAGCAGCCAAGAACACAGAAATTCACCCCTCCACTTT. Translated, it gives CASSQEHRNSPLHF.

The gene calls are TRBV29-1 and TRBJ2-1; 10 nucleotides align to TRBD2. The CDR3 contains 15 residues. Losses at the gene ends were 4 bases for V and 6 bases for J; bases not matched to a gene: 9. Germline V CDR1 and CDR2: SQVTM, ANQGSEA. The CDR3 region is CSVGGLAGAFNEQFF. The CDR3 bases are TGCAGCGTTGGAGGCCTAGCGGGGGCCTTCAATGAGCAGTTCTTC.

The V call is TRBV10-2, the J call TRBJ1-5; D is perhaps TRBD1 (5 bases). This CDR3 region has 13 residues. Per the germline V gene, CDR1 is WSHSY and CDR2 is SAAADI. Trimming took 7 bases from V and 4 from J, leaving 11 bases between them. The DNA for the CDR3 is TGCGCCAGCAAACCGACAGATAATCAGCCCCAGCATTTT. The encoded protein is CASKPTDNQPQHF.